The rows below give T cell receptor beta chains drawn from one sample of a study of CD8+ T cells in alopecia areata. Using immunoSEQ multiplex PCR, the repertoire was profiled, and TCRdb retains in-frame clones only, with some absent. Of 120,000 to 150,000 clones listed, approximately 56% are singletons. Sequenced material: CD8+ T cells sorted from blood. Receptors were obtained from a human donor in good health. Both conserved end residues are part of each CDR3. The order of the fields is clone size, J gene, V gene, D gene, CDR3 protein, CDR3 DNA. A D gene is named only where the DNA matches it firmly. Size tells how often a clone was seen (once, few, many) or the class of an expanded clone, and some rows leave it out.

.,TRBJ1-1,TRBV30,TRBD1,CAHARGTEAFF,TGTGCCCACGCCAGGGGGACTGAAGCTTTCTTT
.,TRBJ2-1,TRBV2,.,CASSPWGKPPNNEQFF,TGTGCCAGCAGTCCTTGGGGGAAACCTCCCAACAATGAGCAGTTCTTC
.,TRBJ2-1,TRBV25-1,.,CASSTYNEQFF,TGTGCCAGCAGTACCTACAATGAGCAGTTCTTC
.,TRBJ2-7,TRBV6-5,TRBD1,CASSSGQGIYYEQYF,TGTGCCAGCAGTTCCGGACAGGGGATATACTACGAGCAGTACTTC
.,TRBJ2-5,TRBV11-2,.,CASSPSREGGTQYF,TGTGCCAGCAGCCCTAGTCGAGAGGGTGGGACCCAGTACTTC
few,TRBJ1-1,TRBV7-9,.,CASSPPGGEGTEAFF,TGTGCCAGCAGCCCCCCCGGCGGGGAAGGCACTGAAGCTTTCTTT
few,TRBJ2-7,TRBV7-9,.,CASSPGPYEQYF,TGTGCCAGCAGCCCAGGGCCTTACGAGCAGTACTTC
.,TRBJ1-2,TRBV25-1,.,CASSEEGRTYGYTF,TGTGCCAGCAGTGAGGAGGGGAGGACCTATGGCTACACCTTC
.,TRBJ1-2,TRBV27,.,CASSLGGAYGYTF,TGTGCCAGCAGCCTTGGAGGGGCTTATGGCTACACCTTC
few,TRBJ2-7,TRBV6-5,.,CASSYSRGMISYEQYF,TGTGCCAGCAGTTACTCCCGCGGGATGATCTCCTACGAGCAGTACTTC
.,TRBJ2-2,TRBV7-9,.,CASSFTQLGTGELFF,TGTGCCAGCAGCTTCACACAGCTCGGAACCGGGGAGCTGTTTTTT
.,TRBJ1-2,TRBV30,.,CAWSVVRGRADYGYTF,TGTGCCTGGAGTGTAGTCAGGGGAAGGGCGGACTATGGCTACACCTTC
.,TRBJ2-2,TRBV4-1,TRBD2,CASSFTSDSGELFF,TGCGCCAGCAGCTTTACTAGCGATTCCGGGGAGCTGTTTTTT
.,TRBJ2-2,TRBV29-1,TRBD1,CSVLQGAAGELFF,TGCAGCGTTTTACAGGGGGCTGCCGGGGAGCTGTTTTTT
few,TRBJ2-1,TRBV28,TRBD2,CASSPLGSLLAGGPSEQFF,TGTGCCAGCAGTCCTCTTGGTTCACTACTAGCGGGAGGGCCTAGTGAGCAGTTCTTC
.,TRBJ2-5,TRBV5-1,.,CASSATDEYQETQYF,TGCGCCAGCAGCGCTACAGACGAGTACCAAGAGACCCAGTACTTC
.,TRBJ2-1,TRBV5-1,TRBD2,CASSFTSGGGNEQFF,TGCGCCAGCAGCTTCACTAGCGGAGGGGGGAATGAGCAGTTCTTC
.,TRBJ2-5,TRBV14,.,CASSQEGTEETQYF,TGTGCCAGCAGCCAAGAGGGCACCGAAGAGACCCAGTACTTC
once,TRBJ1-1,TRBV30,.,CAWSDTDEAFF,TGTGCCTGGAGTGACACGGATGAAGCTTTCTTT
.,TRBJ2-7,TRBV6-5,.,CASRGDPSYEQYF,TGTGCCAGCAGAGGAGACCCCTCCTACGAGCAGTACTTC